Sequencing of this TCR beta chain was carried out in a study of T-cell reconstitution after alpha-beta-depleted transplantation in children. This CDR3 contains 13 residues. Trimming took off 8 bases at V and 4 bases at J, with 14 bases between the two ends. Per germline, CDR1 MNHNS and CDR2 SASEGT. Molecular barcoding with unique molecular identifiers was used for the TCRbeta library. Using its own MiXCR run on the PCR reads, TCRdb lists one record per CDR3 protein. The table records roughly 300,000 distinct CDR3 sequences, approximately 9.6% of them present only once. The source is a human donor who donated a stem cell graft to a child with SCID. This sample comprised PBMCs from the stem cell graft donor, obtained from the stem cell graft. The V call is TRBV6-1, the J call TRBJ1-1, with D perhaps TRBD1 (5 bases). The CDR3 DNA is TGTGCCAGCCTTTTGGGGAGGGGCACTGAAGCTTTCTTT. Residues: CASLLGRGTEAFF.